One TCR beta chain is described in this entry. Its target is not known. One entry per CDR3 protein results from TCRdb running MiXCR on the reads. The repertoire holds fewer than 1,000,000 distinct CDR3 sequences, with around 32% as singletons. V lost 1 base, J lost 4 bases, and 4 bases lay in between. CDR3 size: 13 residues. Germline CDR1 LGHNT, CDR2 FRNRAP. This specimen belongs to a study of T cell repertoires in cytomegalovirus infection. Turning to the study itself: Public TCR beta signatures were indicative of both CMV infection and a matching HLA type.

Study conclusions and caveats: The study found HLA-C-restricted CMV-specific TCR beta clonotypes dominating the ex vivo response.

The source of this sequence is a human donor in good health (CMV status not recorded). Some clones in this sample may be carry-over from other donors' samples. Sequenced material: cultured CD8+ T cells from PBMCs, taken from culture after CMV antigen stimulation. The genes are TRBV12-5 and TRBJ2-2; D is ambiguous. The DNA for the CDR3 is TGTGCTAGTGGTTTGGAGATCACCGGGGAGCTGTTTTTT. Encoded protein: CASGLEITGELFF. Variable domain in full (rest from reference TRBV12-5 and TRBJ2-2): DARVTQTPRHKVTEMGQEVTMRCQPILGHNTVFWYRQTMMQGLELLAYFRNRAPLDDSGMPKDRFSAEMPDATLATLKIQPSEPRDSAVYFCASGLEITGELFFGEGSRLTVL.